This is a list of T cell receptor beta chains from one sample in a study of blood T cell repertoires in COVID-19. The protocol was immunoSEQ multiplex PCR, while the TCRdb copy is restricted to in-frame clones and leaves out a portion. This sample has fewer than 400,000 clones; 90% to 95% occur once, and the top ten carry around 3.9%. The sequenced material came from PBMCs or T cells enriched from blood (not recorded which). The origin of the receptors is a woman in her 30s who had been exposed to COVID-19. The CDR3 runs from the conserved cysteine through the conserved F or W. D genes are given only for firm matches. The size field is filled for only some rows; it gives once, few, many or a size class.

J	V	size	D	DNA	CDR3
TRBJ1-6	TRBV4-2	NA	NA	TGTGCCAGCAGAGCCGACGGGGGGCGGGGAAATTCACCCCTCCACTTT	CASRADGGRGNSPLHF
TRBJ2-3	TRBV2	NA	TRBD1	TGTGCCAGCAGTCAAGGGACAGGGAGCACAGATACGCAGTATTTT	CASSQGTGSTDTQYF
TRBJ1-1	TRBV7-9	NA	TRBD1	TGTGCCAGCAGCTCCCTCTGGGGCAGGGGGACTGATGAAGCTTTCTTT	CASSSLWGRGTDEAFF
TRBJ2-3	TRBV21-1	NA	NA	TGTGCCAGCAGCAAAGCCAGGGGAGGGACAGATACGCAGTATTTT	CASSKARGGTDTQYF
TRBJ2-7	TRBV3-1/TRBV3-2	NA	TRBD1	TGTGCCAGCAGCCAGGGGGACAGGCACTACGAGCAGTACTTC	CASSQGDRHYEQYF
TRBJ2-3	TRBV28	NA	TRBD2	TGTGCCAGCAGGGAAGCGGGGGCCGGCGGAGATACGCAGTATTTT	CASREAGAGGDTQYF
TRBJ1-2	TRBV5-8	NA	NA	TGTGCCAGCAGCTCCCGTCCCCGGGACTATGGCTACACCTTC	CASSSRPRDYGYTF
TRBJ1-5	TRBV27	NA	NA	TGTGCCAGCAGTTTACAGGGGTGGGGTAGCAATCAGCCCCAGCATTTT	CASSLQGWGSNQPQHF
TRBJ2-7	TRBV5-1	NA	TRBD1	TGCGCCAGCAGCTTGGCACCCGGGACAGGAGACTACGAGCAGTACTTC	CASSLAPGTGDYEQYF
TRBJ2-5	TRBV3-1/TRBV3-2	NA	NA	TGTGCCAGCAGCCAAGATCGGCTAGCTGGTGCGACCCAGTACTTC	CASSQDRLAGATQYF
TRBJ2-6	TRBV5-4	NA	TRBD1	TGTGCCAGCAGCCAGGGACAGGCGAGCTCTGGGGCCAACGTCCTGACTTTC	CASSQGQASSGANVLTF
TRBJ1-4	TRBV5-4	NA	TRBD1	TGTGCCAGCAGCTTGGGTCGAGGGACAGGGATTCAGGAAAAACTGTTTTTT	CASSLGRGTGIQEKLFF
TRBJ1-2	TRBV4-2	NA	TRBD1	TGTGCCAGCAGCCGAACGGACAGGAGGGGCTACACCTTC	CASSRTDRRGYTF
TRBJ1-3	TRBV6-2/TRBV6-3	NA	TRBD1	TGTGCCAGCAGTTCCGCTGGGACAGTCAAAGATGGAAACACCATATATTTT	CASSSAGTVKDGNTIYF
TRBJ1-1	TRBV15	NA	NA	TGTGCCACCAGCAGAGATCCCTCCGGGAACACTGAAGCTTTCTTT	CATSRDPSGNTEAFF
TRBJ2-3	TRBV3-1/TRBV3-2	NA	NA	TGTGCCAGCAGCCACGACTATGCCTCAGATACGCAGTATTTT	CASSHDYASDTQYF
TRBJ2-1	TRBV7-7	NA	NA	TGTGCCAGCAGCTTAGTCCCAGGCACCCCCTACAATGAGCAGTTCTTC	CASSLVPGTPYNEQFF
TRBJ1-1	TRBV12-3/TRBV12-4	NA	NA	TGTGCCAGCAGTCAGGGGAGTGGCACTGAAGCTTTCTTT	CASSQGSGTEAFF
TRBJ1-5	TRBV3-1/TRBV3-2	NA	NA	TGTGCCAGCAGCCAAGACAGGGCAGGTCAGCCCCAGCATTTT	CASSQDRAGQPQHF
TRBJ2-7	TRBV7-8	NA	NA	TGTGCCAGCAGCTTAGTAGCAGGGCCTCTCTACGAGCAGTACTTC	CASSLVAGPLYEQYF
TRBJ1-4	TRBV3-1/TRBV3-2	NA	NA	TGTGCCAGCAGCCAATCGGTAAACGAAAAACTGTTTTTT	CASSQSVNEKLFF
TRBJ2-3	TRBV7-9	NA	NA	TGTGCCAGCAGCCACAGGGGAGGTTCAGATACGCAGTATTTT	CASSHRGGSDTQYF
TRBJ2-5	TRBV13	once	TRBD2	TGTGCCAGCAGCCCCCGGACTAGCGGGGGGTTCCAAGAGACCCAGTACTTC	CASSPRTSGGFQETQYF
TRBJ1-2	TRBV11-3	NA	TRBD1	TGTGCCAGCAGCTCGGACAGGGGGCGAGGCTACACCTTC	CASSSDRGRGYTF
TRBJ1-2	TRBV10-3	NA	TRBD1	TGTGCCATCAGTGAGTCGAGAGGACAGGGGTACTATGGCTACACCTTC	CAISESRGQGYYGYTF
TRBJ1-5	TRBV18	NA	TRBD1	TGTGCCAGCTCACCTCAGGGACAGCCAAGTTTCCAGCATTTT	CASSPQGQPSFQHF
TRBJ2-3	TRBV18	NA	TRBD2	TGTGCCAGCTCACCAACGGGGGGAGTGGCAGATACGCAGTATTTT	CASSPTGGVADTQYF
TRBJ1-1	TRBV19	once	TRBD1	TGTGCCAGTAGCTTGACCAACAGGGGAGGCACTGAAGCTTTCTTT	CASSLTNRGGTEAFF
TRBJ1-2	TRBV7-2	NA	NA	TGTGCCAGCAGCTTAGGTGGCGGGGGGAACTATGGCTACACCTTC	CASSLGGGGNYGYTF
TRBJ2-1	TRBV9	NA	TRBD2	TGTGCCAGCAGCGCGCTAGCGGGGTTAAACAATGAGCAGTTCTTC	CASSALAGLNNEQFF
TRBJ1-1	TRBV29-1	few	NA	TGCAGCGTTGTATCTGGGGAGGGGGGGCTGAACACTGAAGCTTTCTTT	CSVVSGEGGLNTEAFF
TRBJ1-4	TRBV4-3	NA	NA	TGCGCCAGCAGCTACAGCGGTTCAACTAATGAAAAACTGTTTTTT	CASSYSGSTNEKLFF
TRBJ1-1	TRBV29-1	NA	NA	TGCAGCGCCGGGGGGGGAACAGGGACTGAAGCTTTCTTT	CSAGGGTGTEAFF
TRBJ1-1	TRBV6-5	once	NA	TGTGCCAGCAGCCCAACAGGGAGGGACACTGAAGCTTTCTTT	CASSPTGRDTEAFF
TRBJ2-7	TRBV7-6	NA	NA	TGTGCCAGCAGCCCGGGACTTGGCCGGGGAGAGCAGTACTTC	CASSPGLGRGEQYF
TRBJ1-2	TRBV10-3	NA	NA	TGTGCCACCCGCCTTATGGAGGGCGCGCTCACCTTC	CATRLMEGALTF
TRBJ2-5	TRBV5-4	NA	TRBD2	TGTGCCAGCAGCTTGGAGGCGGGGGGGCTGTCCGAGACCCAGTACTTC	CASSLEAGGLSETQYF
TRBJ2-5	TRBV10-3	once	NA	TGTGCCATTGGCTCAGGCATACAAGAGACCCAGTACTTC	CAIGSGIQETQYF
TRBJ1-1	TRBV19	NA	NA	TGTGCCAGTAGTATTTCCTTAGGAGGGGCGGATGAAGCTTTCTTT	CASSISLGGADEAFF
TRBJ2-5	TRBV11-2	NA	NA	TGTGCCAGCAGCTTTCATCAACTAGCCCTAGGAAACCAAGAGACCCAGTACTTC	CASSFHQLALGNQETQYF
TRBJ2-1	TRBV11-3	NA	NA	TGTGCCAGCAGTCACTTGCGGGCGCGCAATGAGCAGTTCTTC	CASSHLRARNEQFF
TRBJ1-2	TRBV6-5	NA	TRBD1	TGTGCCAGCGGAGTAGGGGGCGCGGGGTATGGCTACACCTTC	CASGVGGAGYGYTF
TRBJ2-7	TRBV27	NA	TRBD1	TGTGCCAGCAGTACCAAACGACAGGGACCCTACGAGCAGTACTTC	CASSTKRQGPYEQYF
TRBJ2-5	TRBV2	NA	NA	TGTGCCAGCTCTTTCGCCGGCCAAGAGACCCAGTACTTC	CASSFAGQETQYF
TRBJ2-7	TRBV3-1/TRBV3-2	few	TRBD1	TGTGCCAGCAGGAAAACAGGGGGCATTTCCTACGAGCAGTACTTC	CASRKTGGISYEQYF
TRBJ1-2	TRBV6-1	NA	TRBD1	TGTGCCAGCAGTGAAGAGCCGGGACAGCGACTCTATGGCTACACCTTC	CASSEEPGQRLYGYTF
TRBJ2-5	TRBV7-6	NA	TRBD2	TGTGCCAGCAGCTTAGCTCAGGTAGCGGGGATAAAGACCCAGTACTTC	CASSLAQVAGIKTQYF
TRBJ2-3	TRBV7-9	NA	NA	TGTGCCAGTAGAGGGATGATAAGCACAGATACGCAGTATTTT	CASRGMISTDTQYF
TRBJ2-1	TRBV12-3/TRBV12-4	NA	NA	TGTGCCAGCAGTTCCCCCGGGTCAGAGCAGTTCTTC	CASSSPGSEQFF
TRBJ1-4	TRBV5-1	NA	NA	TGCGCCAGCAGCTTGGCCCAGTTTAATGAAAAACTGTTTTTT	CASSLAQFNEKLFF
TRBJ1-2	TRBV29-1	NA	NA	TGCAGCGTTCAGGAGGCGGGAAAGGGTAACTATGGCTACACCTTC	CSVQEAGKGNYGYTF
TRBJ2-7	TRBV5-1	few	TRBD2	TGCGCCAGCAGCTTGGCCCCTAGCGGGGGGGGAGTGGACGAGCAGTACTTC	CASSLAPSGGGVDEQYF
TRBJ1-5	TRBV6-5	NA	NA	TGTGCCAGCAGTTACAGCGGAGGGCGACAGCCCCAGCATTTT	CASSYSGGRQPQHF
TRBJ2-3	TRBV7-9	NA	TRBD1	TGTGCCAGCATTACGCAGGGGGACGGTGGGACAGATACGCAGTATTTT	CASITQGDGGTDTQYF
TRBJ1-1	TRBV10-3	NA	NA	TGTGCCATCAGCAGACAGTTAATGAACACTGAAGCTTTCTTT	CAISRQLMNTEAFF